This TCR beta chain comes out of a study of T cell responses to AZD1222 COVID-19 vaccine (dated by TCRdb to 2020 to 2023). A note on the overall study: AZD1222 recipients given second doses at about 4 weeks or at about 12 weeks were pooled, since spike-specific TCR depth and breadth were not found to differ between the two schedules. A total of 233 trial participants underwent TCR sequencing, of whom around 200 received two doses of AZD1222 and 26 received two doses of the MenACWY control vaccine. Trial participants were enrolled by age into 18-55, 56-69 and 70-plus year subgroups, with around 140, 26 and 57 TCR-sequenced participants respectively. Beyond this particular receptor, the publication reports: Participants were mostly white British and included more females than males, and it was suggested by the authors that clonal diversity may have been underestimated. Because no day 14 peak-response samples were available, the repertoires could be characterized only after the peak T cell response. Vaccine-associated CD4 TCRs spanned the whole spike protein, with dominant responses in regions 160-218 and 743-854. In the small 56-69-year group, the increase in depth fell short of significance, most likely because of low power. Epitopes outside the regions mutated in the B.1.351 and B.1.1.7 variants were reportedly recognized by nearly half of the unique spike-specific TCRs. Spike-specific TCR breadth and depth rose significantly after two AZD1222 doses compared with day 0 and with MenACWY recipients. Only 5 to 7 AZD1222 recipients were SARS-CoV-2 seropositive at baseline, limiting conclusions about previously exposed vaccinees.

The time point tag for this specimen amounts to: baseline before first vaccination. Vaccinee samples came from UK trials COV001 and COV002, including a single-blind randomized controlled phase 2/3 trial of AZD1222 (ChAdOx1 nCoV-19) in healthy adults. For TCRbeta chain sequencing, PBMC samples were collected from trial participants at day 0 and at day 28 after the second dose. There are a few counts of this clone. Its antigen is unknown. One base away there is no much larger clone; base qualities are not given. The CDR3 runs 11 amino acids, cysteine and phenylalanine included. Only the CDR3 DNA stays, 33 bases, in frame from base 1. The germline V gene (reference sequence) yields LNHDA for CDR1 and SQIVND for CDR2. The germline ends are 8 bases apart after V is trimmed by 8 bases and J by 4 bases. The CDR3 regions of human TCRbeta chains were analyzed by immunosequencing. For the original study's pipeline: TCRs in the repertoires were matched against a reference library of SARS-CoV-2-specific TCRs that had been generated with the MIRA antigen-specificity platform. Breadth meant the fraction of unique TCRs that were SARS-CoV-2-associated, whereas depth meant the fraction of total T cells that were SARS-CoV-2-associated. Using the MIRA data, each spike-specific TCR was mapped to the spike region that the TCR reacts to and placed in a CD4 or CD8 class. Log10-transformed breadth and depth values were compared by one-way ANOVA with Sidak's multiple comparisons tests. TCRdb stores this immuneACCESS table with in-frame sequences only. Part of the clones is absent; in the studies checked, under half of the shortfall reflects unresolved V genes, and no reason is known for the rest. V, J and clone size are taken as reported in that table, and D and trimming were inferred from the DNA itself. The sample table records some 170,000 clones; roughly nine tenths of these occur just once. 1.5% to 2% of the sample belongs to the ten largest clones.

The sample was peripheral blood, taken on day 0 of AZD1222 vaccination. This TCR was sampled from an adult in good health. The V and J segments used are TRBV19 and TRBJ1-2; 6 matching bases give a weak D call of TRBD1. The sequenced DNA: TGTGCCAGTGAACAGGGCTATGGCTACACCTTC. Translation gives CASEQGYGYTF.